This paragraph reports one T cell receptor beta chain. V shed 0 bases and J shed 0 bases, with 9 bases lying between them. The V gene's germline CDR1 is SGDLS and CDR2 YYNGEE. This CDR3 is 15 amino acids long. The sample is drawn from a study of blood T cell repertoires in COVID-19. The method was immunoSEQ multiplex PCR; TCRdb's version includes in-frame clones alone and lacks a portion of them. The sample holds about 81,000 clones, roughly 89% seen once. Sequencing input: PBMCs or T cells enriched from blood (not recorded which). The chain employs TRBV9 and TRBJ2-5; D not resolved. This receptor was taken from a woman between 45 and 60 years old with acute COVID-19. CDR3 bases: TGTGCCAGCAGCGTAGCCGTACGGTACCAAGAGACCCAGTACTTC. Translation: CASSVAVRYQETQYF.